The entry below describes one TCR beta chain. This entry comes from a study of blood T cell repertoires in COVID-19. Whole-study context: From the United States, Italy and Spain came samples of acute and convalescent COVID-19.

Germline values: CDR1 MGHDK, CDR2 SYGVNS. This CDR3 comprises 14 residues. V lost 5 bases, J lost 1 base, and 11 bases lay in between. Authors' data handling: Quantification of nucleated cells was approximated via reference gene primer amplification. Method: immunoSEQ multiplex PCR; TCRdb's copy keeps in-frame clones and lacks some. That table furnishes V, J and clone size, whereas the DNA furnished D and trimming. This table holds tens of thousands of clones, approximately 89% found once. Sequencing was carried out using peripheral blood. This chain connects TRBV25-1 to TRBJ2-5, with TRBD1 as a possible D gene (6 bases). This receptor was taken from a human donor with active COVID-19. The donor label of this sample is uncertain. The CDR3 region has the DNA TGTGCCAGCAGTTTACAGGGACCCCAAGAGACCCAGTACTTC. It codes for CASSLQGPQETQYF.